This T cell receptor (beta chain) was obtained from a study of cytomegalovirus exposure and HLA in healthy donors. In the case of this clone: Its matching antigen is unknown.

Study-level points and caveats: A later examination showed that TCR association rates differed by HLA locus, with DRB1 most and HLA-C fewest.

CDR1 and CDR2 (germline): LGHNA, YSLEER. With V trimmed by 3 bases and J by 0 bases, 4 bases remained unmatched. This CDR3 spans 16 amino acids. PCR involved 60 Vbeta and 13 Jbeta primers. TCRdb keeps only in-frame clones here, not all; method: immunoSEQ multiplex PCR. Of fewer than 200,000 clones in the sample, around 80% were seen once. The source material was PBMCs. The rearrangement links TRBV4-3 to TRBJ1-4; 7 nucleotides line up with TRBD1. The sequence was obtained from a female donor in good health and CMV-seronegative. DNA for the CDR3: TGCGCCAGCAGCCAGGGACAGCTCGCAACTAATGAAAAACTGTTTTTT. The encoded protein is CASSQGQLATNEKLFF.